Presented here are 32 T cell receptor beta chains from one specimen sequenced in a study of CD8 T cells in Susac syndrome. Reverse transcription of about 0.45 to 1 ug RNA was carried out with random hexamers. TCRdb reprocessed the immunoSEQ multiplex PCR reads via MiXCR and lists one record per CDR3 protein. The profile shows about 90,000 distinct CDR3 sequences, around 96% of them singletons. The sample taken for sequencing was CD8+ T cells from PBMCs. The receptors shown here come from a human donor with Susac syndrome.

The chain has TRBV27 and TRBJ2-3; 9 bases are shared with TRBD1. Germline V gene sequence: CDR1 MNHEY, CDR2 SMNVEV (reference sequence). The CDR3 contains 14 residues. The V gene end was trimmed by 3 bases and the J gene end by 4 bases; junction bases not matched to a gene: 2. CDR3 sequence (DNA): TGTGCCAGCAGTTTCGGACAGGGGCCAGATACGCAGTATTTT. Its protein product is CASSFGQGPDTQYF.

This clonotype was found a few times. This chain connects TRBV3-1 to TRBJ2-1; D call uncertain. V was clipped by 4 bases and J by 5 bases, with 6 bases between them. The CDR3 extends over 12 amino acids. CDR1 and CDR2 (germline): LGHDT, YNNKEL (reference sequence). The CDR3, as DNA: TGTGCCAGCAGCCGGACCGACAATGAGCAGTTCTTC. It yields the protein CASSRTDNEQFF.

This clonotype was found once. The chain joins TRBV4-3 to TRBJ1-5, with TRBD1 matching over 7 bases. CDR1 and CDR2 from the germline V gene are LGHNA and YSLEER. V trimming: 2 bases; J trimming: 4 bases; junction bases outside the gene matches: 5. This CDR3 is built from 15 residues. The CDR3 loop reads CASSQSDRENQPQHF. Written as DNA, the CDR3 is TGCGCCAGCAGCCAATCCGACAGGGAGAATCAGCCCCAGCATTTT.

The chain recombines TRBV6-2 or TRBV6-3 with TRBJ2-7; TRBD1 is a possible D gene (7 bases). The CDR3 is 15 residues long. Trimming took off 0 bases at V and 4 bases at J, with 13 bases between the two ends. From germline, CDR1 is MNHEY and CDR2 SVGEGT. CDR3 region: CASSYSGDSGYEQYF. The CDR3 coding sequence is TGTGCCAGCAGTTACTCAGGGGACAGCGGGTACGAGCAGTACTTC.

This chain links TRBV27 with TRBJ1-2, with D unclear. Germline CDR1 and CDR2: MNHEY and SMNVEV (reference sequence). The CDR3 spans 17 residues. Trimming took 4 bases from V and 0 from J, leaving 18 bases between them. The CDR3 spells CASSSSAHVGTNYGYTF. As DNA, the CDR3 is TGTGCCAGCAGTTCCTCAGCCCATGTCGGGACTAACTATGGCTACACCTTC.

This chain joins TRBV5-1 and TRBJ2-3; 16 bases match TRBD2. This CDR3 spans 18 amino acids. From germline, CDR1 is SGHRS and CDR2 YFSETQ. The ends lost 4 bases at V and 4 bases at J; junction bases unmatched: 9. CDR3 nucleotides: TGCGCCAGCAGCCCTGGGACTAGCGGGGGGGCTGGGGCAGATACGCAGTATTTT. Its protein is CASSPGTSGGAGADTQYF.

The chain couples TRBV2 to TRBJ2-7; D is ambiguous. The germline V gene encodes CDR1 SNHLY and CDR2 FYNNEI. This CDR3 contains 12 residues. V lost 2 bases to trimming and J lost 1 base, with 3 bases between them. CDR3 sequence: CASSEFSYEQYF. CDR3 sequence (DNA): TGTGCCAGCAGTGAATTTTCCTACGAGCAGTACTTC.

The rearrangement links TRBV9 to TRBJ1-6, with a weak D call TRBD1 (5 bases). CDR3 size: 17 residues. Germline V gene sequence: CDR1 SGDLS, CDR2 YYNGEE. Trimming cost V 4 bases and J 0 bases, with 14 bases left between them. DNA of the CDR3: TGTGCCAGCAGCCTGGACACGGCTAGCTCCTATAATTCACCCCTCCACTTT. Residues: CASSLDTASSYNSPLHF.

The J gene is TRBJ1-1, the V gene TRBV4-3, with 12 bases identical to TRBD1. The CDR3 has 16 amino acids. Germline CDR1 LGHNA, CDR2 YSLEER. Unmatched junction bases numbered 7, after V lost 4 bases and J lost 4 bases. CDR3: CASSPGTGGVGTEAFF. CDR3 sequence (DNA): TGCGCCAGCAGCCCCGGGACAGGGGGCGTGGGCACTGAAGCTTTCTTT.

The CDR3 nucleotides are TGTGCCAGCAGCCCCCACCCGGACACCGGGGAGCTGTTTTTT. Translated, it gives CASSPHPDTGELFF. The chain combines TRBV9 with TRBJ2-2; D remains ambiguous. The length of the CDR3 is 14 residues. Germline V gives CDR1 SGDLS, CDR2 YYNGEE. V shed 4 bases and J shed 3 bases, with 10 bases lying between them.

The chain uses TRBV20-1 and TRBJ2-7, with D possibly being TRBD2 (5 bases). The CDR3 consists of 13 residues. The V gene's germline CDR1 is DFQATT and CDR2 SNEGSKA (reference sequence). V was pared by 1 base and J by 6 bases, with 13 bases between. CDR3 residues: CSARGLLVREQYF. For the CDR3, the DNA is TGCAGTGCTAGAGGGTTACTAGTTCGCGAGCAGTACTTC.

V gene TRBV10-3 combines with J gene TRBJ2-7; 11 nucleotides match TRBD2. Germline V CDR1 and CDR2: ENHRY, SYGVKD. The CDR3 totals 17 residues. The ends lost 3 bases at V and 0 bases at J; junction bases unmatched: 7. The CDR3 DNA follows: TGTGCCATCAGTGACCTAGCGGGGGGCACTAGCTCCTACGAGCAGTACTTC. Protein sequence: CAISDLAGGTSSYEQYF.

J is TRBJ1-5 and V is TRBV20-1, with D hard to call. V lost 0 bases and J lost 0, with 9 bases in between. CDR1 and CDR2 from the germline V gene are DFQATT and SNEGSKA (reference sequence). The CDR3 is 15 amino acids. CDR3 region: CSARDMGDSNQPQHF. In nucleotides, the CDR3 is TGCAGTGCTAGAGATATGGGCGATAGCAATCAGCCCCAGCATTTT.

V usage is TRBV7-2 and J usage is TRBJ1-2; a weak D match, TRBD1 (6 bases). V lost 5 bases, J lost 3 bases, and 10 bases lay in between. The V gene's germline CDR1 is SGHTA and CDR2 FQGNSA. The CDR3 is 13 residues long. CDR3 in DNA: TGTGCCAGCAGCCCACAGGGAGACTATGGCTACACCTTC. It specifies CASSPQGDYGYTF.

The CDR3 bases are TGCAGTGCTAGAGGGCTGATGGGAAACACTGAAGCTTTCTTT. Translation: CSARGLMGNTEAFF. The V call is TRBV20-1, the J call TRBJ1-1; D unclear. Germline CDR1 and CDR2: DFQATT and SNEGSKA (reference sequence). The V and J ends lost 1 base and 2 bases respectively, with 11 bases between them. The CDR3 is 14 residues long.

This CDR3 reads CASSPDRANSPLHF. The DNA for the CDR3 is TGCGCCAGCAGCCCGGACAGAGCTAATTCACCCCTCCACTTT. The chain has TRBV5-1 and TRBJ1-6; a weak D match, TRBD1 (6 bases). Germline V gene sequence: CDR1 SGHRS, CDR2 YFSETQ. The CDR3 runs 14 residues. The V end was cut by 4 bases, the J end by 6 bases, with 11 bases between.

The rearrangement joins TRBV7-9 to TRBJ2-7, with D perhaps matching TRBD2 (5 bases). This CDR3 spans 14 amino acids. Between the trimmed V and J ends, which lost 5 bases and 2 bases, there was a span of 13 bases. CDR1 is SEHNR, CDR2 FQNEAQ, per germline (reference sequence). CDR3 amino acids: CASSPAVEAYEQYF. CDR3 coding DNA: TGTGCCAGCAGCCCCGCGGTGGAGGCCTACGAGCAGTACTTC. The variable domain in full, with the rest retrieved from reference TRBV7-9 and TRBJ2-7, is DTGVSQNPRHKITKRGQNVTFRCDPISEHNRLYWYRQTLGQGPEFLTYFQNEAQLEKSRLLSDRFSAERPKGSFSTLEIQRTEQGDSAMYLCASSPAVEAYEQYFGPGTRLTVT.

This sequence joins TRBV6-1 and TRBJ2-6; unclear D gene. This CDR3 has 15 amino acids. V lost 7 bases and J 3 bases, leaving 13 bases between the germline ends. Germline values: CDR1 MNHNS, CDR2 SASEGT. As DNA, the CDR3 is TGTGCCAGCACCAGGACCCCAAATGGGGCCAACGTCCTGACTTTC. It is translated as CASTRTPNGANVLTF.

This chain connects TRBV7-2 to TRBJ1-1; weak D call: TRBD1 (5 bases). The V end lost 3 bases, the J end lost 9 bases, and 17 bases lay between the germline ends. The CDR3 contains 14 residues. The V gene's germline CDR1 is SGHTA and CDR2 FQGNSA. The CDR3 is CASSLEGYDWKAFF. The CDR3 nucleotides read TGTGCCAGCAGCTTGGAGGGGTACGATTGGAAAGCTTTCTTT.

The chain combines TRBV9 with TRBJ1-2; D remains ambiguous. Germline CDR1 is SGDLS and CDR2 is YYNGEE. Trimming removed 3 bases from V and 6 bases from J, with 3 bases in between. The CDR3 is 10 residues long. The CDR3 sequence: CASSGNGYTF. CDR3 coding DNA: TGTGCCAGCAGCGGTAATGGCTACACCTTC.

CDR3 DNA: TGTGCCAGCAGTTACGACCAGACCTACGAGCAGTACTTC. Its translation: CASSYDQTYEQYF. This chain uses TRBV6-5 with TRBJ2-7; D not certain. Germline CDR1 is MNHEY and CDR2 is SVGAGI. The ends were cut back, 2 bases at V and 2 bases at J, with 7 bases in the middle. The CDR3 loop spans 13 amino acids.

The chain uses TRBV9 and TRBJ2-7; 7 nucleotides agree with TRBD1. The CDR3 covers 13 residues. After removal of 3 bases from V and 0 bases from J, the junction contained 0 bases not matched to a gene. Germline values: CDR1 SGDLS, CDR2 YYNGEE. In DNA form, the CDR3 reads TGTGCCAGCAGCGCAGGGGGCTCCTACGAGCAGTACTTC. It specifies CASSAGGSYEQYF.

V and J are TRBV5-6 and TRBJ2-4; 8 bases are shared with TRBD1. CDR3 length: 16 amino acids. CDR1 SGHDT and CDR2 YYEEEE come from the germline V gene. V trimming: 4 bases; J trimming: 13 bases; junction bases outside the gene matches: 19. CDR3 in DNA: TGTGCCAGCAGCACAGAAGGACAGGGCGGGGTGGGGAAGCAGTACTTC. It specifies CASSTEGQGGVGKQYF.

J is TRBJ2-7 and V is TRBV11-2; 10 bases line up with TRBD1. From germline, CDR1 is SGHAT and CDR2 FQNNGV. The CDR3 totals 14 residues. V gave up 7 bases and J gave up 3 bases; unmatched junction bases: 6. The CDR3 here is CASTTGDRGYEQYF. The CDR3, as DNA: TGTGCCAGCACGACGGGGGACAGGGGCTACGAGCAGTACTTC.

V and J are TRBV19 and TRBJ1-1; no clear D gene. Trimming shortened V by 4 bases and J by 0 bases, and 6 bases separated the two germline ends. CDR1 is LNHDA and CDR2 is SQIVND in the germline V gene (reference sequence). The CDR3 spans 13 residues. The CDR3 bases are TGTGCCAGTAGTAGGGCAGTGAACACTGAAGCTTTCTTT. Translation gives CASSRAVNTEAFF. Full variable domain (remainder filled in from reference TRBV19 and TRBJ1-1): DGGITQSPKYLFRKEGQNVTLSCEQNLNHDAMYWYRQDPGQGLRLIYYSQIVNDFQKGDIAEGYSVSREKKESFPLTVTSAQKNPTAFYLCASSRAVNTEAFFGQGTRLTVV.

The gene calls are TRBV4-2 and TRBJ2-3, with TRBD2 identical over 8 bases. Losses at the gene ends were 0 bases for V and 0 bases for J; bases not matched to a gene: 5. CDR1 is LGHNA and CDR2 is YNFKEQ in the germline V gene. CDR3 size: 17 residues. In DNA form, the CDR3 reads TGTGCCAGCAGCCAAGACTTAGCGGGGTCTAGCACAGATACGCAGTATTTT. As protein: CASSQDLAGSSTDTQYF.

V gene TRBV3-1 combines with J gene TRBJ1-1, with D maybe TRBD1 (6 bases). Germline V gene lookup returns CDR1 LGHDT and CDR2 YNNKEL (reference sequence). With 1 base removed from V and 3 bases from J, the gap between germline ends came to 9 bases. The CDR3 runs 14 residues. CDR3 bases: TGTGCCAGCAGCCAAGTGAAGGGGGACACTGAAGCTTTCTTT. Protein sequence: CASSQVKGDTEAFF.

The chain links TRBV5-6 to TRBJ1-2; D unclear. The length of the CDR3 is 12 residues. Trimming stripped 2 bases from V and 3 bases from J, with 5 bases between. CDR1 is SGHDT, CDR2 YYEEEE, per germline. In DNA form, the CDR3 reads TGTGCCAGCAGCTTTCAGGACTATGGCTACACCTTC. Its protein is CASSFQDYGYTF.

The chain couples TRBV30 to TRBJ2-7; tentative D call: TRBD1 (5 bases). V dropped 4 bases and J dropped 6 bases, with 19 bases sitting between them. This CDR3 spans 14 amino acids. Germline values: CDR1 GTSNPN, CDR2 SVGIG (reference sequence). The CDR3 DNA follows: TGTGCCTGGACCTTACGACTTTATGACAGCGAGCAGTACTTC. It codes for CAWTLRLYDSEQYF.

The J gene is TRBJ2-7, the V gene TRBV20-1, with 10 bases that match TRBD1. The junction had 6 bases not matched to a gene; V was cut back by 7 bases and J by 3 bases. This CDR3 comprises 13 residues. Per germline, CDR1 DFQATT and CDR2 SNEGSKA (reference sequence). CDR3: CSVPDRGIYEQYF. The CDR3, as DNA: TGCAGTGTTCCGGACAGGGGGATCTACGAGCAGTACTTC.

The V gene is TRBV10-3, the J gene TRBJ1-5; 8 positions match TRBD1. The CDR3 covers 14 residues. Germline assignment: CDR1 ENHRY and CDR2 SYGVKD. V shed 10 bases and J 0 bases; nucleotides not matched to a gene: 5. The CDR3 sequence: CATQQGDSNQPQHF. In DNA form, the CDR3 reads TGTGCCACACAACAGGGGGATAGCAATCAGCCCCAGCATTTT.

The CDR3 loop is CASSGGVRGDQPQHF. As DNA, the CDR3 is TGTGCCAGCAGTGGAGGAGTTAGGGGGGATCAGCCCCAGCATTTT. The rearrangement links TRBV2 to TRBJ1-5, with D tentatively TRBD1 (6 bases). Trimming took off 4 bases at V and 5 bases at J, with 15 bases between the two ends. Germline loops: CDR1 SNHLY, CDR2 FYNNEI. The CDR3 extends over 15 amino acids.